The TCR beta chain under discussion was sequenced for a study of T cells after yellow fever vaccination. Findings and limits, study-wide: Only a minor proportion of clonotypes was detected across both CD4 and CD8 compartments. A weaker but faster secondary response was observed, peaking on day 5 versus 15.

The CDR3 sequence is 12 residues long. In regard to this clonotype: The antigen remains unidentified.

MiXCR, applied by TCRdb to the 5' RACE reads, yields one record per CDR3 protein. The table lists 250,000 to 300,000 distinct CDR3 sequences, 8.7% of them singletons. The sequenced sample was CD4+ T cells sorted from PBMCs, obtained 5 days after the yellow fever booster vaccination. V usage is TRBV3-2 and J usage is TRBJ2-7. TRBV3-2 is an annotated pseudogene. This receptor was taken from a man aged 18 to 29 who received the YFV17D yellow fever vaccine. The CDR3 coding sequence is TGTGCCAGCAGCCAAGATGCGGACGAGCAGTACTTC. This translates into CASSQDADEQYF.